The 10 T cell receptor beta chains presented below share a single source sample, sequenced in a study of blood T cell repertoires in COVID-19. Method: immunoSEQ multiplex PCR; TCRdb's copy keeps in-frame clones and lacks some. Altogether around 81,000 clones are present, 83% being singletons, with the ten largest covering less than 45%. Sequences were obtained from peripheral blood. The receptors stem from an elderly man with acute or convalescent COVID-19.

V and J are TRBV29-1 and TRBJ1-4; D is undetermined. Germline CDR1 SQVTM, CDR2 ANQGSEA. The CDR3 contains 14 residues. The germline V and J ends were trimmed by 4 bases and 0 bases, with 9 bases remaining between them. CDR3 DNA sequence: TGCAGCGTTGCCCCCAGTTCAACTAATGAAAAACTGTTTTTT. Protein: CSVAPSSTNEKLFF.

The rearrangement joins TRBV6-2 or TRBV6-3 to TRBJ1-1, with 8 bases that match TRBD1. V lost 0 bases and J lost 1; bases outside the gene matches: 10. There are 18 residues in the CDR3. The germline gives CDR1 MNHEY, CDR2 SVGEGT. Here the CDR3 DNA reads TGTGCCAGCAGTTACTCGCCGACAGGGGCCATTCGGAACACTGAAGCTTTCTTT. Protein product: CASSYSPTGAIRNTEAFF.

This clone was seen once. At one boundary the junction diverges from the germline segment, which might be a read error. This chain connects TRBV27 to TRBJ1-2; 12 bases agree with TRBD1. The length of the CDR3 is 15 residues. The germline gives CDR1 MNHEY, CDR2 SMNVEV (reference sequence). The CDR3 loop is CASSFGRDRGLWGAF. DNA for the CDR3: TGTGCCAGCAGTTTTGGAAGGGACAGGGGGCTTTGGGGGGCCTTC.

The V gene is TRBV18, the J gene TRBJ2-7, with TRBD2 matching over 9 bases. Germline V CDR1 and CDR2: KGHSH, LQKENI. The junction had 6 bases not matched to a gene; V was cut back by 3 bases and J by 0 bases. The CDR3 has 16 residues. CDR3 sequence (DNA): TGTGCCAGCTCACCTCTGCGGGGGGGCAGCTCCTACGAGCAGTACTTC. Its protein product is CASSPLRGGSSYEQYF.

The chain carries TRBV10-3 and TRBJ1-2, with D possibly being TRBD1 (5 bases). The CDR3 is 17 amino acids. CDR1 is ENHRY and CDR2 is SYGVKD in the germline V gene. V was shortened by 0 bases and J by 7 bases, with 21 bases between the two germline ends. CDR3 in amino acids: CAISESGSRELSIGYTF. The CDR3 DNA reads TGTGCCATCAGTGAGTCGGGATCCAGGGAATTGAGCATTGGCTACACCTTC.

This clone was seen only once. CDR3 bases: TGTGCCAGCAGCTTATATCAGGCGGGAGGGCAAGAGACCCAGTACTTC. It yields the protein CASSLYQAGGQETQYF. The V call is TRBV5-4, the J call TRBJ2-5; 9 bases map to TRBD2. There are 16 residues in the CDR3. The V and J ends lost 2 bases and 2 bases, in that order; junction bases with no gene match: 7. CDR1 is SGHNT and CDR2 is YYREEE in the germline V gene (reference sequence). The full variable domain, in which reference TRBV5-4 and TRBJ2-5 provide the parts outside the CDR3, is ETGVTQSPTHLIKTRGQQVTLRCSSQSGHNTVSWYQQALGQGPQFIFQYYREEENGRGNFPPRFSGLQFPNYSSELNVNALELDDSALYLCASSLYQAGGQETQYFGPGTRLLVL.

The sample holds one count of this clone. The chain has TRBV7-2 and TRBJ1-2; TRBD1 agrees at 8 bases. This CDR3 is built from 16 residues. CDR1 and CDR2 (germline): SGHTA, FQGNSA. The V segment lost 5 bases and the J segment 4 bases; nucleotides outside the gene matches: 12. CDR3 nucleotide sequence: TGTGCCAGCAGCAATTCAGGACAGGGCCGAATCTATGGCTACACCTTC. Protein: CASSNSGQGRIYGYTF.

This chain uses TRBV10-1 with TRBJ2-3, with 9 bases aligning to TRBD2. Germline CDR1 and CDR2: WNHNN and SYGVQD (reference sequence). Trimming took 0 bases from V and 0 from J; bases not matched to a gene: 4. The CDR3 is 17 amino acids. The CDR3: CASSESTSGGSTDTQYF. The DNA for the CDR3 is TGCGCCAGCAGTGAGTCGACTAGCGGAGGTAGCACAGATACGCAGTATTTT.

This chain uses TRBV14 with TRBJ1-1, with D uncertain. This CDR3 has 11 residues. Germline assignment: CDR1 SGHDN and CDR2 FVKESK. The V end lost 4 bases, the J end lost 5 bases, and 5 bases lay between the germline ends. The CDR3 protein is CASSRATEAFF. As DNA, the CDR3 is TGTGCCAGCAGCCGAGCTACTGAAGCTTTCTTT. Full variable domain (rest looked up from reference TRBV14 and TRBJ1-1): EAGVTQFPSHSVIEKGQTVTLRCDPISGHDNLYWYRRVMGKEIKFLLHFVKESKQDESGMPNNRFLAERTGGTYSTLKVQPAELEDSGVYFCASSRATEAFFGQGTRLTVV.

The chain has TRBV1 and TRBJ1-1. TRBV1 is a pseudogene segment. The CDR3 is 15 residues long. This chain's CDR3 is CTSSSVRWEGTEAFF. Written as DNA, the CDR3 is TGCACCAGCAGCTCCGTCAGGTGGGAGGGCACTGAAGCTTTCTTT.